These 8 T cell receptor beta chains were sequenced from one sample in a study of T cells after yellow fever vaccination. TCRdb processed the 5' RACE reads anew with MiXCR; each CDR3 protein has one entry. The profile shows some 340,000 distinct CDR3 sequences, around 10% of them singletons. The material was CD4+ T cells sorted from PBMCs, obtained 45 days after the yellow fever booster vaccination. These receptors all stem from a man younger than 35 who received the YFV17D yellow fever vaccine.

This clonotype occurred many times. The junction shows a germline mismatch at one end, possibly a read error. The gene calls are TRBV5-1 and TRBJ2-3; a possible D gene is TRBD2 (5 bases). This CDR3 contains 14 residues. The germline V gene encodes CDR1 SGHRS and CDR2 YFSETQ. The DNA for the CDR3 is TGCGCCGGCAGACTACAAAGTTCCACAGATACGCAGTATTTT. This translates into CAGRLQSSTDTQYF.

This clonotype has more than one count but fewer than ten. The genes are TRBV7-8 and TRBJ2-7; D unclear. V dropped 5 bases and J dropped 3 bases, with 17 bases sitting between them. The germline V gene has CDR1 SGHVS and CDR2 FQNEAQ. This CDR3 has 15 amino acids. The CDR3 DNA reads as TGTGCCAGCAGCCCCCGATTGCCGGGTATCTACGAGCAGTACGTC. This encodes CASSPRLPGIYEQYV.

The chain joins TRBV7-2 to TRBJ2-7; unclear D gene. The CDR3 is 14 amino acids. CDR1 and CDR2 (germline): SGHTA, FQGNSA. Trimming shortened V by 1 base and J by 4 bases, and 11 bases separated the two germline ends. CDR3 in DNA: TGTGCCAGCAGCTTAGTGTCGGAGAATTACGAGCAGTACTTC. This translates into CASSLVSENYEQYF.

The CDR3 region has the DNA TGCGCCAGCAGTCGGAGCGGGGGGGAGAATGAGCAGTTCTTC. It encodes CASSRSGGENEQFF. The chain carries TRBV10-1 and TRBJ2-1; TRBD2 matches 10 bases. The CDR3 consists of 14 residues. The V gene's germline CDR1 is WNHNN and CDR2 SYGVQD (reference sequence). The V segment lost 5 bases and the J segment 7 bases; nucleotides outside the gene matches: 5.

The V and J genes are TRBV6-5 and TRBJ1-2; D is perhaps TRBD1 (6 bases). Deletions cut 4 bases from V and 3 bases from J, with 15 bases between. Germline values: CDR1 MNHEY, CDR2 SVGAGI. The CDR3 extends over 15 amino acids. The chain's CDR3 is CASSSRQEHDYGYTF. CDR3 DNA: TGTGCCAGCAGTTCGAGACAGGAACACGACTATGGCTACACCTTC.

The chain carries TRBV18 and TRBJ2-1; TRBD2 agrees at 9 bases. This CDR3 spans 15 amino acids. The V gene end was trimmed by 1 base and the J gene end by 8 bases; junction bases not matched to a gene: 6. Germline V gene data show CDR1 as KGHSH and CDR2 as LQKENI. The CDR3 loop reads CASSPLASGVDEQFF. The CDR3 nucleotides are TGTGCCAGCTCACCACTGGCTAGCGGGGTGGATGAGCAGTTCTTC.

The chain employs TRBV28 and TRBJ2-7, with 7 bases matching TRBD1. Unmatched junction bases numbered 13, after V lost 5 bases and J lost 6 bases. CDR1 is MDHEN, CDR2 SYDVKM, per germline. The length of the CDR3 is 15 residues. The chain's CDR3 is CASSTLGRGYSEQYV. The CDR3 nucleotides read TGTGCCAGCAGTACCCTAGGCAGGGGGTACTCCGAGCAGTACGTC.

Only one count was recorded for this clonotype. This chain uses TRBV10-3 with TRBJ2-3; 8 nucleotides match TRBD1. The CDR3 contains 13 residues. V lost 10 bases, J lost 1 base, and 4 bases stayed unmatched. Looked up from germline, CDR1 is ENHRY and CDR2 is SYGVKD. The CDR3 sequence: CAKAQGGTDTQYF. CDR3 DNA: TGTGCCAAGGCACAGGGGGGCACAGATACGCAGTATTTT.